What follows are 27 T cell receptor beta chains derived from one specimen sequenced in a study of cytomegalovirus exposure and HLA in healthy donors. A multiplex PCR was run with 60 Vbeta primers and 13 Jbeta primers. The method was immunoSEQ multiplex PCR; TCRdb's version includes in-frame clones alone and lacks a portion of them. The table lists fewer than 40,000 clones, about 65% of them singletons. The sequencing sample was made of PBMCs. These receptors were taken from a man in his fifties or sixties in good health and CMV-seropositive.

The rearrangement joins TRBV5-4 to TRBJ1-2; 7 nucleotides line up with TRBD1. V shed 2 bases and J 6 bases; nucleotides not matched to a gene: 4. This CDR3 is built from 13 residues. Looked up from germline, CDR1 is SGHNT and CDR2 is YYREEE (reference sequence). CDR3 in amino acids: CASSLIRGNGYTF. The CDR3, as DNA: TGTGCCAGCAGCTTAATCAGGGGGAATGGCTACACCTTC.

V is TRBV5-4 and J is TRBJ1-4, with 8 bases that match TRBD1. Germline CDR1 is SGHNT and CDR2 is YYREEE (reference sequence). V was clipped by 4 bases and J by 7 bases; unmatched bases: 6. The CDR3 contains 14 residues. CDR3 amino acids: CASSTGQGTEKLFF. The CDR3 nucleotides are TGTGCCAGCAGCACCGGACAGGGCACTGAAAAACTGTTTTTT. The entire variable domain, with the rest obtained from reference TRBV5-4 and TRBJ1-4, is as follows: ETGVTQSPTHLIKTRGQQVTLRCSSQSGHNTVSWYQQALGQGPQFIFQYYREEENGRGNFPPRFSGLQFPNYSSELNVNALELDDSALYLCASSTGQGTEKLFFGSGTQLSVL.

This clone was detected only a few times. This chain connects TRBV6-6 to TRBJ1-4; 12 positions match TRBD1. The CDR3 spans 15 residues. Germline V gene sequence: CDR1 MNHNY, CDR2 SVGAGI (reference sequence). V lost 4 bases, J lost 8 bases, and 5 bases stayed unmatched. The CDR3 is CASSSGQGAGEKLFF. The CDR3 region has the DNA TGTGCCAGCAGTTCGGGACAGGGGGCTGGGGAAAAACTGTTTTTT.

The rearrangement uses TRBV14 and TRBJ2-5; TRBD2 matches at 7 bases. The CDR3 is 17 amino acids. The germline gives CDR1 SGHDN, CDR2 FVKESK. V lost 3 bases to trimming and J lost 5 bases; unmatched junction nucleotides: 15. The CDR3 DNA follows: TGTGCCAGCAGCCAGCTCACCATTAGCGGGCTCAGGGAGACCCAGTACTTC. Amino acids: CASSQLTISGLRETQYF.

This clone was observed a handful of times. This chain joins TRBV7-9 and TRBJ1-1; 7 bases agree with TRBD1. The CDR3 consists of 15 residues. With 5 bases clipped from V and 1 base from J, the junction kept 7 bases outside the gene matches. Germline CDR1 SEHNR, CDR2 FQNEAQ (reference sequence). The CDR3, as DNA: TGTGCCAGCAGCAGACAGGGAATCCCGAACACTGAAGCTTTCTTT. Translation gives CASSRQGIPNTEAFF.

The chain uses TRBV6-1 and TRBJ2-7, with unresolved D. The CDR3 covers 15 residues. Per germline, CDR1 MNHNS and CDR2 SASEGT. V was clipped by 5 bases and J by 3 bases, with 17 bases between them. For the CDR3, the DNA is TGTGCCAGCAGTCCCCCCGTTATAGTCGGCTACGAGCAGTACTTC. Residues: CASSPPVIVGYEQYF.

This CDR3 reads CASSIPQGAVETQYF. In DNA, the CDR3 is TGCGCCAGCAGCATCCCTCAGGGGGCGGTGGAGACCCAGTACTTC. V is TRBV5-1 and J is TRBJ2-5; 8 bases align to TRBD1. Trimming removed 4 bases from V and 5 bases from J; junction bases left unmatched: 10. Germline loops: CDR1 SGHRS, CDR2 YFSETQ. The CDR3 contains 15 residues.

This clone was seen a handful of times. The chain couples TRBV6-1 to TRBJ1-6; 8 nucleotides match TRBD1. This CDR3 contains 14 residues. The V segment lost 7 bases and the J segment 7 bases; nucleotides outside the gene matches: 6. Germline V gene lookup returns CDR1 MNHNS and CDR2 SASEGT. The CDR3 loop reads CASKGQVWNSPLHF. The CDR3 DNA is TGTGCCAGCAAGGGACAGGTTTGGAATTCACCCCTCCACTTT.

This chain connects TRBV6-5 to TRBJ1-5; no clear D. V was shortened by 4 bases and J by 5 bases, with 9 bases between the two germline ends. The germline gives CDR1 MNHEY, CDR2 SVGAGI. The CDR3 covers 13 residues. The chain's CDR3 is CASSLTIDQPQHF. The CDR3, as DNA: TGTGCCAGCAGTTTGACTATAGATCAGCCCCAGCATTTT.

A single count supports this clone. The J gene is TRBJ2-5, the V gene TRBV6-5, with D possibly TRBD2 on 6 matching bases. Germline CDR1 is MNHEY and CDR2 is SVGAGI. V was trimmed by 8 bases and J by 3 bases, leaving 16 bases between them. This CDR3 comprises 14 residues. CDR3 coding DNA: TGTGCCAGCCCCCTCCCGGGAGCCAAAGAGACCCAGTACTTC. Amino acids: CASPLPGAKETQYF.

DNA of the CDR3: TGTGCCATCCGGGAACAGGGACTAGCGGGCTACGAGCAGTACTTC. This sequence encodes CAIREQGLAGYEQYF. The V and J genes are TRBV10-3 and TRBJ2-7; TRBD2 matches at 12 bases. CDR3 length: 15 residues. Germline loops: CDR1 ENHRY, CDR2 SYGVKD. V was clipped by 8 bases and J by 3 bases; unmatched bases: 8.

The chain couples TRBV7-2 to TRBJ2-7; 7 nucleotides line up with TRBD1. Germline V lookup: CDR1 SGHTA, CDR2 FQGNSA. The CDR3 runs to 13 residues. V lost 5 bases and J lost 3; bases outside the gene matches: 4. In DNA form, the CDR3 reads TGTGCCAGCAGCACGGGGACAGACTACGAGCAGTACTTC. Protein sequence: CASSTGTDYEQYF.

The V call is TRBV20-1, the J call TRBJ2-7, with 9 bases lining up with TRBD2. CDR1 is DFQATT, CDR2 SNEGSKA, per germline (reference sequence). The length of the CDR3 is 11 residues. Trimming took 7 bases from V and 2 from J; bases not matched to a gene: 0. Written as DNA, the CDR3 is TGCAGTGGCGGGGGGGCCTACGAGCAGTACTTC. As protein: CSGGGAYEQYF.

The chain links TRBV30 to TRBJ1-6; 9 bases are shared with TRBD1. Germline V gives CDR1 GTSNPN, CDR2 SVGIG (reference sequence). This CDR3 contains 15 residues. V shed 2 bases and J 9 bases; nucleotides not matched to a gene: 8. CDR3 sequence: CAWSTLGTGPSPLHF. CDR3 nucleotides: TGTGCCTGGAGTACCCTCGGGACAGGGCCTTCACCCCTCCACTTT.

The chain couples TRBV15 to TRBJ2-2, with a weak D call TRBD2 (5 bases). Germline CDR1 LNHNV, CDR2 YYDKDF (reference sequence). The CDR3 loop spans 13 amino acids. Trimming took off 5 bases at V and 3 bases at J, with 7 bases between the two ends. The CDR3 nucleotides are TGTGCCACCAGCCTGGGAGACACCGGGGAGCTGTTTTTT. As protein: CATSLGDTGELFF.

J is TRBJ2-2 and V is TRBV30; no clear D gene. V shed 0 bases and J shed 5 bases, with 10 bases lying between them. Germline assignment: CDR1 GTSNPN and CDR2 SVGIG (reference sequence). The CDR3 sequence is 14 residues long. Here the CDR3 reads CAWSVLSFTGELFF. DNA for the CDR3: TGTGCCTGGAGTGTACTAAGTTTTACCGGGGAGCTGTTTTTT.

This clone was counted a single time. The rearrangement uses TRBV7-9 and TRBJ1-3, with TRBD1 as a possible D gene (5 bases). The CDR3 spans 16 residues. The V end lost 5 bases, the J end lost 2 bases, and 16 bases lay between the germline ends. Germline V gene data show CDR1 as SEHNR and CDR2 as FQNEAQ (reference sequence). Written as DNA, the CDR3 is TGTGCCAGCAGCCAAGAGGTCACAGGAGCTGGAAACACCATATATTTT. Its translation: CASSQEVTGAGNTIYF.

The CDR3 reads CSVGLAGVVGEQFF. Here the CDR3 DNA reads TGCAGCGTTGGACTAGCGGGAGTGGTAGGTGAGCAGTTCTTC. The chain recombines TRBV29-1 with TRBJ2-1, with TRBD2 matching over 12 bases. The CDR3 is made up of 14 amino acids. From germline, CDR1 is SQVTM and CDR2 ANQGSEA. V lost 4 bases and J lost 9; bases outside the gene matches: 7.

J is TRBJ2-4 and V is TRBV7-6, with 9 bases lining up with TRBD1. This CDR3 is built from 14 residues. The ends lost 4 bases at V and 6 bases at J; junction bases unmatched: 4. Germline-derived CDR1 and CDR2 are SGHVS and FNYEAQ. The CDR3 reads CASSYGTGLNIQYF. CDR3 DNA sequence: TGTGCCAGCAGCTACGGGACAGGGCTAAACATTCAGTACTTC.

This chain links TRBV6-1 with TRBJ2-3; D possibly corresponds to TRBD1 (5 bases). The ends were cut back, 7 bases at V and 0 bases at J, with 14 bases in the middle. The CDR3 has 15 residues. CDR1 and CDR2 from the germline V gene are MNHNS and SASEGT. The CDR3 nucleotides are TGTGCCAGCACCCCAGGGATTACTAGCACAGATACGCAGTATTTT. This sequence encodes CASTPGITSTDTQYF.

This clone was picked up one time. The chain joins TRBV5-6 to TRBJ2-4; D is unclear. V was clipped by 0 bases and J by 8 bases, with 9 bases between them. Germline V gene sequence: CDR1 SGHDT, CDR2 YYEEEE. The CDR3 contains 13 residues. CDR3 DNA sequence: TGTGCCAGCAGCTTGGGAGGCTGGGACATTCAGTACTTC. Residues: CASSLGGWDIQYF.

The V gene is TRBV7-9, the J gene TRBJ1-2, with D perhaps TRBD1 (5 bases). This CDR3 is 13 amino acids long. The ends were cut back, 3 bases at V and 7 bases at J, with 12 bases in the middle. CDR1 is SEHNR, CDR2 FQNEAQ, per germline (reference sequence). The CDR3 nucleotides read TGTGCCAGCAGCTTGGAGGAGGGACGTGGCTACACCTTC. Its protein product is CASSLEEGRGYTF.

The chain carries TRBV21-1 and TRBJ2-7; TRBD1, the table's D call, lacks a check against the DNA. TRBV21-1 is described as a pseudogene. CDR3 size: 15 residues. The CDR3 DNA reads TGTGCCAGCAGCAACCGGGACAGGGAGGACTACGAGCAGTACTTC. Translation: CASSNRDREDYEQYF.

The chain employs TRBV9 and TRBJ2-3; 7 positions match TRBD1. This CDR3 spans 16 amino acids. Germline V CDR1 and CDR2: SGDLS, YYNGEE. Germline trimming cut 6 bases from V and 0 bases from J; bases unmatched to any gene: 10. The DNA of the CDR3 is TGTGCCAGCAAACCGGGACAGCCGGATAGCACAGATACGCAGTATTTT. It codes for CASKPGQPDSTDTQYF.

The chain carries TRBV30 and TRBJ2-7; D is possibly TRBD2 (7 bases). CDR1 is GTSNPN, CDR2 SVGIG, per germline (reference sequence). Trimming removed 0 bases from V and 6 bases from J, with 12 bases in between. The CDR3 extends over 13 amino acids. The CDR3 nucleotides are TGTGCCTGGAGTGTACTGAGGGGGGGCGAGCAGTACTTC. Amino acid sequence: CAWSVLRGGEQYF.

This sequence joins TRBV4-3 and TRBJ2-3; D ambiguous. The CDR3 is made up of 15 amino acids. Germline V lookup: CDR1 LGHNA, CDR2 YSLEER. The V and J ends lost 0 bases and 2 bases respectively, with 9 bases between them. CDR3 bases: TGCGCCAGCAGCCAAGATCTGCGATTCACAGATACGCAGTATTTT. Translated, it gives CASSQDLRFTDTQYF.

This clone was observed a few times. The chain combines TRBV6-5 with TRBJ1-5; weak D call: TRBD1 (6 bases). The V gene lost 2 bases and the J gene lost 2 bases, with 7 bases spanning the gap. There are 14 residues in the CDR3. Germline-derived CDR1 and CDR2 are MNHEY and SVGAGI. This CDR3 reads CASSYRTGNQPQHF. Written as DNA, the CDR3 is TGTGCCAGCAGTTACAGGACAGGCAATCAGCCCCAGCATTTT.